This T cell receptor (beta chain) stems from a study of spatial heterogeneity in lung cancer. TCRdb passed the 5' RACE reads through MiXCR, listing each CDR3 protein once. The sample yields about 7,900 distinct CDR3 sequences, less than 9% seen once. Regarding the study as a whole: Tumor mutation count correlated with how many alpha and beta TCRs expanded intratumorally.

In this sample, this clonotype turned up many times. Its cognate antigen is unknown. Because this beta chain is a stray read in a library intended to capture alpha chains, its abundance should not be given much weight. Time point in this sample: sample taken at primary tumor resection. This CDR3 has 12 amino acids. Germline V CDR1 and CDR2: SQVTM, ANQGSEA. The germline V and J ends were trimmed by 7 bases and 2 bases, with 11 bases remaining between them. This sequence was found in a female donor with early-stage non-small cell lung cancer. The chain employs TRBV29-1 and TRBJ1-2; D is unclear. Sample: lung tumor tissue, taken at surgery. The CDR3 here is CSAHAENYGYTF. The CDR3 DNA reads as TGCAGCGCACACGCAGAGAACTATGGCTACACCTTC.